The T cell receptor beta chain described here comes from a study of T cell responses to AZD1222 COVID-19 vaccine. Profiling relied on immunoSEQ multiplex PCR, and the TCRdb table lists in-frame clones only, not all of them. The sample lists fewer than 200,000 clones, about 90% occurring once. Regarding the study as a whole: Spike regions recognized by vaccine-associated CD4 TCRs spanned the protein, led by 160-218 and 743-854.

Turning to this clone: Its matching antigen is unknown. The sample has other DNA sequences that encode this CDR3 too.

V lost 3 bases and J lost 0, with 2 bases in between. CDR3 length equals 12 residues. The V gene is TRBV12-3 or TRBV12-4, the J gene TRBJ1-1; unclear D gene. The material was peripheral blood, obtained 28 days after the second AZD1222 dose. The source is an adult who received the AZD1222 COVID-19 vaccine. DNA for the CDR3: TGTGCCAGCAGTTTGGTGAACACTGAAGCTTTCTTT. Amino acids: CASSLVNTEAFF.